The 15 T cell receptor beta chains presented below share a single source sample, sequenced in a study of shared clonotypes between healthy human individuals. The data were produced by immunoSEQ multiplex PCR, yet TCRdb's version contains in-frame clones alone and is incomplete. The sample lists fewer than 2.5 million clones, under 95% occurring once. Specimen: naive CD4+ T cells from PBMCs. The subset here: CD45RA+ positively selected. The origin of the receptors is a man in his late teens or twenties in good health. Some clones in this sample may be carry-over from other donors' samples.

V usage is TRBV5-1 and J usage is TRBJ2-7; 9 bases are shared with TRBD1. The CDR3 contains 15 residues. V was pared by 4 bases and J by 2 bases, with 7 bases of the junction left unmatched. CDR1 and CDR2 from the germline V gene are SGHRS and YFSETQ. Here the CDR3 reads CASSPGTGSPYEQYF. Written as DNA, the CDR3 is TGCGCCAGCAGCCCAGGGACAGGGAGCCCCTACGAGCAGTACTTC.

The rearrangement uses TRBV28 and TRBJ2-7, with a possible D match to TRBD1 (6 bases). This CDR3 region has 15 residues. Germline V gene lookup returns CDR1 MDHEN and CDR2 SYDVKM. V lost 6 bases and J 3 bases, leaving 18 bases between the germline ends. CDR3 in DNA: TGTGCCAGCAGCCCGGAAGGGGGTAGGGACTACGAGCAGTACTTC. It codes for CASSPEGGRDYEQYF.

V usage is TRBV7-8 and J usage is TRBJ1-1; weak D call: TRBD1 (6 bases). CDR3 length equals 13 residues. V was clipped by 6 bases and J by 2 bases, with 10 bases between them. Germline V gene lookup returns CDR1 SGHVS and CDR2 FQNEAQ. The CDR3 DNA reads TGTGCCAGCAGACTACAGGGCAACACTGAAGCTTTCTTT. This gives the protein CASRLQGNTEAFF.

The rearrangement uses TRBV11-3 and TRBJ2-6; D is perhaps TRBD1 (6 bases). Germline lookup yields CDR1 SGHNT and CDR2 YENEEA. The CDR3 has 16 residues. The germline V and J ends were trimmed by 5 bases and 2 bases, with 13 bases remaining between them. CDR3 region: CASSRSWGPGANVLTF. The CDR3 nucleotides read TGTGCCAGCAGCCGATCATGGGGGCCTGGGGCCAACGTCCTGACTTTC.

The chain is built from TRBV28 and TRBJ2-3; TRBD1 might be the D (6 bases). Trimming shortened V by 3 bases and J by 3 bases, and 16 bases separated the two germline ends. Germline V gives CDR1 MDHEN, CDR2 SYDVKM. This CDR3 region has 16 residues. In nucleotides, the CDR3 is TGTGCCAGCAGTTTGGTCCAGGGGAAAGGGACAGATACGCAGTATTTT. The encoded protein is CASSLVQGKGTDTQYF.

As for this clone: Other DNA sequences of this sample code for an identical CDR3. The chain couples TRBV5-1 to TRBJ1-1, with TRBD1 identical over 9 bases. The CDR3 runs 15 residues. V was pared by 4 bases and J by 0 bases, with 4 bases of the junction left unmatched. CDR1 SGHRS and CDR2 YFSETQ come from the germline V gene. The CDR3 DNA is TGCGCCAGCAGCCCACGGACAGGGGTGAACACTGAAGCTTTCTTT. Translation: CASSPRTGVNTEAFF. The full variable domain, with the rest looked up from reference TRBV5-1 and TRBJ1-1, is KAGVTQTPRYLIKTRGQQVTLSCSPISGHRSVSWYQQTPGQGLQFLFEYFSETQRNKGNFPGRFSGRQFSNSRSEMNVSTLELGDSALYLCASSPRTGVNTEAFFGQGTRLTVV.

The V gene is TRBV27, the J gene TRBJ2-1; TRBD2 aligns across 10 bases. V lost 7 bases to trimming and J lost 4 bases; unmatched junction nucleotides: 7. The CDR3 totals 15 residues. Germline CDR1 is MNHEY and CDR2 is SMNVEV (reference sequence). In nucleotides, the CDR3 is TGTGCCAGCACCTACCGAGCGGGAGGGTACAATGAGCAGTTCTTC. Translated, it gives CASTYRAGGYNEQFF.

J is TRBJ1-5 and V is TRBV18, with TRBD1 matching over 8 bases. CDR1 is KGHSH and CDR2 is LQKENI in the germline V gene. The CDR3 consists of 17 residues. J gave up 1 base and V 4 bases, and 9 bases lay outside the gene matches. CDR3: CASSLVAGQGSNQPQHF. In DNA form, the CDR3 reads TGTGCCAGCTCACTGGTAGCCGGACAGGGCAGCAATCAGCCCCAGCATTTT.

This sequence joins TRBV5-1 and TRBJ2-3; D possibly corresponds to TRBD1 (5 bases). The germline V gene encodes CDR1 SGHRS and CDR2 YFSETQ. Trimming shortened V by 4 bases and J by 5 bases, and 14 bases separated the two germline ends. The CDR3 loop spans 14 amino acids. CDR3 protein: CASSRVGRGDTQYF. The CDR3 DNA is TGCGCCAGCAGCCGGGTGGGAAGGGGAGATACGCAGTATTTT.

V usage is TRBV7-8 and J usage is TRBJ1-1, with unresolved D. This CDR3 comprises 15 residues. The V gene's germline CDR1 is SGHVS and CDR2 FQNEAQ. V was trimmed by 2 bases and J by 1 base, leaving 11 bases between them. CDR3 nucleotide sequence: TGTGCCAGCAGCTTACCCGCCGGCAAGAACACTGAAGCTTTCTTT. Translated, it gives CASSLPAGKNTEAFF. Using reference TRBV7-8 and TRBJ1-1 for the parts outside the CDR3, the full variable domain is GAGVSQSPRYKVAKRGQDVALRCDPISGHVSLFWYQQALGQGPEFLTYFQNEAQLDKSGLPSDRFFAERPEGSVSTLKIQRTQQEDSAVYLCASSLPAGKNTEAFFGQGTRLTVV.

The chain joins TRBV9 to TRBJ2-1; D is unclear. This CDR3 comprises 17 residues. V was cut by 0 bases and J by 0 bases, with 13 bases left in between. Germline CDR1 and CDR2: SGDLS and YYNGEE. The CDR3 is CASSVGGSPYSYNEQFF. In DNA form, the CDR3 reads TGTGCCAGCAGCGTAGGAGGTTCGCCCTACTCCTACAATGAGCAGTTCTTC. Based on the CDR3 plus reference TRBV9 and TRBJ2-1, the full variable domain is DSGVTQTPKHLITATGQRVTLRCSPRSGDLSVYWYQQSLDQGLQFLIQYYNGEERAKGNILERFSAQQFPDLHSELNLSSLELGDSALYFCASSVGGSPYSYNEQFFGPGTRLTVL.

The chain recombines TRBV7-3 with TRBJ2-3; D is perhaps TRBD1 (6 bases). Between the trimmed V and J ends, which lost 6 bases and 5 bases, there was a span of 12 bases. Germline assignment: CDR1 SGHTA and CDR2 FQGTGA. The CDR3 loop spans 13 amino acids. The CDR3 coding sequence is TGTGCCAGCAGGGAGCAGGGGAGAGATACGCAGTATTTT. Translation gives CASREQGRDTQYF.

This clone was observed a few times. This chain connects TRBV4-2 to TRBJ1-4; maybe TRBD1 (6 bases). This CDR3 has 16 amino acids. Germline CDR1 reads LGHNA; CDR2 reads YNFKEQ. The ends were cut back, 0 bases at V and 8 bases at J, with 16 bases in the middle. The CDR3 DNA reads as TGTGCCAGCAGCCAAGATGGGGCAGGGGTCGAGGAAAAACTGTTTTTT. Amino acids: CASSQDGAGVEEKLFF.

The chain couples TRBV28 to TRBJ2-2; 10 bases map to TRBD2. The CDR3 consists of 15 residues. Germline CDR1 MDHEN, CDR2 SYDVKM. Trimming removed 5 bases from V and 1 base from J; junction bases left unmatched: 1. The CDR3 DNA reads as TGTGCCAGCAGTCCTAGCGGGAGGAACACCGGGGAGCTGTTTTTT. Translating it yields CASSPSGRNTGELFF.

The chain carries TRBV9 and TRBJ2-6; tentatively, D is TRBD1 (5 bases). Trimming took 3 bases from V and 4 from J, leaving 17 bases between them. The CDR3 totals 17 residues. CDR1 SGDLS and CDR2 YYNGEE come from the germline V gene. CDR3 residues: CASSGRVSWRGANVLTF. The CDR3 bases are TGTGCCAGCAGCGGCAGGGTCTCCTGGCGGGGGGCCAACGTCCTGACTTTC.